This TCR beta chain was retrieved from a study of T cells in Graves' hyperthyroidism and ophthalmopathy. The study, taken as a whole, reports: Blood samples included most of the expanded thyroid clonotypes exceeding 0.001.

The ends lost 1 base at V and 4 bases at J; junction bases unmatched: 5. The CDR3 loop spans 17 amino acids. CDR1 is SGHNT and CDR2 is YENEEA in the germline V gene. Hyperthyroidism, newly diagnosed and lasting under 2 months, affected patients aged 18 to 65. The PBMCs were sourced from fresh peripheral blood (approximately 9.6 ml). In the case of this clonotype: Its antigen is undetermined.

Using RNA transcripts as the source, TCR beta CDR3 regions were amplified. The study used the HTBI primer set for a first-round RT-PCR of the TCR CDR3. TCRdb redid the calling of the multiplex PCR reads with MiXCR, one entry per CDR3 protein. This sample has approximately 150,000 distinct CDR3 sequences; approximately 9% occur once, and the top ten carry over 20%. The V gene is TRBV11-3, the J gene TRBJ2-3; the match to TRBD2 covers 13 bases. The sequence was collected from a woman in her late teens or twenties with Graves' hyperthyroidism that later progressed to Graves' ophthalmopathy. Source material: blood. The chain's CDR3 is CASSLGTSGSPADTQYF. The CDR3, as DNA: TGTGCCAGCAGCTTAGGGACTAGCGGGAGTCCGGCAGATACGCAGTATTTT.